This TCR beta chain stems from a study of spatial heterogeneity in lung cancer (dated by TCRdb to between 2018 and 2021). Looking at the study overall: Donors were around 69 patients with early-stage, untreated non-small cell lung cancer from the lung TRACERx cohort. Follow-up PBMC samples were sequenced whenever available, and the median time to follow-up was two to three years after resection. More beta-chain than alpha-chain transcripts were consistently detected, likely reflecting higher beta-chain transcript abundance. In the raw uncorrected reads, each unique combination of TCR and UMI appeared more than ten times on average. The study quantitatively compared TCR alpha and beta repertoires across multiple tumor regions, matched nontumor lung and blood in non-small cell lung cancer. TCR repertoire features were related to nonsynonymous mutation counts determined by whole-exome sequencing of tumor tissue. At surgery, around 200 tumor regions, around 68 matched nontumor lung samples and a few dozen PBMC samples were TCR-sequenced for both alpha and beta chains. General study outcomes and caveats: Additional single-cell paired TCR alpha and beta sequencing was considered necessary to confirm, at a functional level, the hypothesis that regional TCRs recognize regional mutations. Only approximately 13 patients were included in comparisons of baseline and follow-up blood repertoires. Ubiquitous expanded tumor TCRs were detected in blood more often at tumor resection than at routine follow-up.

Of note for this clonotype: Its specific antigen is unknown. This may be a read error: a much more frequent sequence differs by one nucleotide.

The method behind the library was 5' RACE. Sequencing took place on a NextSeq 500. To allow correction of PCR and sequencing errors, the TCR library protocol tagged every TCR cDNA molecule with a unique molecular identifier. Per the source publication's procedure: Decombinator tools were used for TCR identification, UMI-based error correction and CDR3 extraction. Expanded TCRs were defined as those above a frequency of 2 per 1,000, corresponding to the top 1% of the tumor frequency distribution. Each repertoire was subsampled 100 times to 5,000 TCRs, after which Renyi diversity was computed with the R vegan package. To build CDR3 similarity networks, amino acid triplet string-kernel similarity was used, and CDR3s were connected when their pairwise similarity was above 0.82. TCRdb's own reprocessing of the public reads used fastp at Q25 and MiXCR and kept productive beta chains. Every entry covers one CDR3 protein and lists the most common genes and DNA from its rows. The V and J calls follow TCRdb's processing rather than the paper's. This sample holds around 29,000 distinct CDR3 sequences; over 9.5% were observed only once. The top ten hold approximately 30% of the sample.

The CDR3, from cysteine to phenylalanine, totals 16 residues. Only the CDR3 portion is preserved as DNA: 48 bases, with reading frame beginning at the first base. Sequences LGHNA (CDR1) and YSLEER (CDR2) are obtained from the germline V gene. The time point label for this specimen denotes: blood at routine non-recurrence follow-up after resection. Whole RNA extracted from tumor and nontumor lung tissue, or from cryopreserved PBMC samples, was used for TCR sequencing without cell sorting. A patient was chosen for TCR sequencing only when enough RNA was available from at least two tumor regions. This TCR derives from a female donor with early-stage non-small cell lung cancer. The sample consisted of PBMCs, taken at follow-up. This receptor chain uses TRBV4-3 and TRBJ2-2; the junction holds 8 bases that match TRBD1. For the CDR3, the sequence is CASSQDLGDRTGERFF. The sequence in DNA is TGCGCCAGCAGCCAAGATCTTGGGGACAGGACCGGGGAGCGGTTTTTT.